This TCR beta chain was recorded in a study of neoadjuvant nivolumab and ipilimumab in lung cancer. Germline V lookup: CDR1 SGHKS, CDR2 YYEKEE (reference sequence). CDR3 length equals 16 residues. The ends lost 4 bases at V and 3 bases at J; junction bases unmatched: 8. The assay was immunoSEQ multiplex PCR, and TCRdb's table has in-frame clones only and misses some. The data show more than 25,000 clones, approximately 85% seen once. This clone turned up a few times. This chain connects TRBV5-5 to TRBJ2-2; TRBD1 aligns across 8 bases. This sequence was found in an adult with non-small cell lung cancer. This specimen consisted of tumor tissue, obtained after neoadjuvant nivolumab, alone or with ipilimumab, at or shortly before surgery. DNA for the CDR3: TGTGCCAGCAGCCATACAGGGGGATGGGACACCGGGGAGCTGTTTTTT. This gives the protein CASSHTGGWDTGELFF.